This entry lists 4 T cell receptor beta chains sequenced from one sample in a study of T cells in Graves' hyperthyroidism and ophthalmopathy. The CDR3 regions of TCR beta were amplified from RNA transcripts. When the TCR CDR3 underwent first-round RT-PCR, the HTBI primer set was used. TCRdb passed the multiplex PCR reads through MiXCR, listing each CDR3 protein once. The sample records roughly 740,000 distinct CDR3 sequences, roughly 15% being singletons. Sequenced input: blood. The receptors derive from a man in his late teens or twenties with Graves' hyperthyroidism.

This clonotype was seen repeatedly, ten times or more. The chain carries TRBV6-2 or TRBV6-3 and TRBJ2-7, with 11 positions matching TRBD2. CDR3 length: 16 amino acids. The junction had 8 bases not matched to a gene; V was cut back by 7 bases and J by 0 bases. Germline V CDR1 and CDR2: MNHEY, SVGEGT. CDR3 loop: CASKERGTSGSYEQYF. The CDR3 DNA reads as TGTGCCAGCAAGGAGCGTGGGACTAGCGGCTCCTACGAGCAGTACTTC.

The chain has TRBV4-2 and TRBJ1-6; 7 bases match TRBD1. Germline V lookup: CDR1 LGHNA, CDR2 YNFKEQ. This CDR3 comprises 15 residues. V lost 5 bases to trimming and J lost 9 bases; unmatched junction nucleotides: 10. This CDR3 is CASSARDRDTSPLHF. In DNA, the CDR3 is TGTGCCAGCAGCGCCCGAGACAGGGATACTTCACCCCTCCACTTT.

This chain connects TRBV6-1 to TRBJ2-2, with TRBD2 matching over 14 bases. This CDR3 spans 17 amino acids. Germline V gene sequence: CDR1 MNHNS, CDR2 SASEGT. The ends lost 4 bases at V and 6 bases at J; junction bases unmatched: 7. The CDR3 sequence is CASSGMTSGRVPGELFF. CDR3 nucleotide sequence: TGTGCCAGCAGTGGGATGACTAGCGGGAGGGTTCCCGGGGAGCTGTTTTTT.

This clonotype came up many times. The chain is built from TRBV12-3 or TRBV12-4 and TRBJ2-7; D may correspond to TRBD1 or TRBD2 (7 bases each). V was shortened by 8 bases and J by 2 bases, with 13 bases between the two germline ends. The CDR3 has 13 amino acids. The CDR3 DNA sequence: TGTGCCAGCGGGGGGGGGACAGCCTACGAGCAGTACTTC. It yields the protein CASGGGTAYEQYF.